What follows is one T cell receptor (beta chain) and its context. The sample comes from a study of blood T cell repertoires in COVID-19. Study-level information: Samples taken during acute and convalescent COVID-19 were collected in the United States, Italy and Spain. Nucleic acid was either cDNA or gDNA, and it came from T cells, B-cell-depleted T cells, or PBMCs.

The germline V gene encodes CDR1 SEHNR and CDR2 FQNEAQ (reference sequence). The length of the CDR3 is 15 residues. After removal of 3 bases from V and 4 bases from J, the junction contained 5 bases not matched to a gene. In the study's own analysis: Amplification from reference gene primers served as the basis for estimated nucleated cell counts. The method was immunoSEQ multiplex PCR; TCRdb's version includes in-frame clones alone and lacks a portion of them. V, J and clone size are taken as reported in that table, and D and trimming were inferred from the DNA itself. The table records roughly 130,000 clones, around 80% of them present only once.

The sequencing sample was made of peripheral blood. The source is a woman aged 60-70 years with acute or convalescent COVID-19. The rearrangement joins TRBV7-9 to TRBJ1-2; TRBD1 aligns across 10 bases. The CDR3 coding sequence is TGTGCCAGCAGCTTCGGACAGGGGGAAGGCTATGGCTACACCTTC. The encoded protein is CASSFGQGEGYGYTF. The complete variable domain, with remaining parts taken from reference TRBV7-9 and TRBJ1-2, reads DTGVSQNPRHKITKRGQNVTFRCDPISEHNRLYWYRQTLGQGPEFLTYFQNEAQLEKSRLLSDRFSAERPKGSFSTLEIQRTEQGDSAMYLCASSFGQGEGYGYTFGSGTRLTVV.